This is a list of T cell receptor beta chains from one sample in a study of cytomegalovirus exposure and HLA in healthy donors. The assay was immunoSEQ multiplex PCR, and TCRdb's table has in-frame clones only and misses some. The sample consists of 150,000 to 200,000 clones, around 81% of them appearing once. The sequencing input was PBMCs. Receptors were obtained from a man aged 25-45 years in good health and CMV-seropositive. Both conserved end residues are part of each CDR3. The order of the fields is V gene, J gene, D gene, clone size, CDR3 DNA, CDR3 protein. The D gene is left open where the match is weak. Where a row states a size, it is once, few, many or the class of an expanded clone; other rows omit it.

TRBV14	TRBJ2-3	-	-	TGTGCCAGCTCCCTAGACCGCGGCGATACGCAGTATTTT	CASSLDRGDTQYF
TRBV2	TRBJ2-3	TRBD2	-	TGTGCCAGCAGGACCGGGACTAGTTACCTCGGCACAGATACGCAGTATTTT	CASRTGTSYLGTDTQYF
TRBV5-4	TRBJ2-1	-	-	TGTGCCAGCAGCTTGTCCGGACAGTACAATGAGCAGTTCTTC	CASSLSGQYNEQFF
TRBV19	TRBJ2-2	TRBD1	-	TGTGCCAGTAGTAAGGACAGGTTCTACACCGGGGAGCTGTTTTTT	CASSKDRFYTGELFF
TRBV18	TRBJ2-7	TRBD1	-	TGTGCCAGCTCATCGCCGGGACAGGGTACCTACGAGCAGTACTTC	CASSSPGQGTYEQYF
TRBV27	TRBJ1-3	-	once	TGTGCCAGCAGACACCAGGGAGGAACTGGAAACACCATATATTTT	CASRHQGGTGNTIYF
TRBV4-1	TRBJ2-7	-	-	TGCGCCAGCAGCCAATTAATTAGACGGAGTTCCTACGAGCAGTACTTC	CASSQLIRRSSYEQYF
TRBV9	TRBJ2-1	-	-	TGTGCCAGCAGCGTAGCCCTGGACAGAACCTCCTACAATGAGCAGTTCTTC	CASSVALDRTSYNEQFF
TRBV19	TRBJ2-3	-	-	TGTGCCAGTAGCGTTGGGAGGTCCAACGCAGATACGCAGTATTTT	CASSVGRSNADTQYF
TRBV27	TRBJ1-1	-	-	TGTGCCAGCAGTTTCGAGGGAATGGGGATGAACACTGAAGCTTTCTTT	CASSFEGMGMNTEAFF
TRBV4-3	TRBJ2-2	-	-	TGCGCCAGCAGCCAAGACGCACTAGGAACCGGGGAGCTGTTTTTT	CASSQDALGTGELFF
TRBV5-4	TRBJ2-2	-	-	TGTGCCAGCAGCTTTTCTCGTCCCACCGGGGAGCTGTTTTTT	CASSFSRPTGELFF
TRBV7-9	TRBJ2-7	-	-	TGTGCCAGCAGCTACGGGACCTACGAGCAGTACTTC	CASSYGTYEQYF
TRBV9	TRBJ1-4	-	once	TGTGCCAGCAGCGTAGTAGCCAACCCAACTAATGAAAAACTGTTTTTT	CASSVVANPTNEKLFF
TRBV10-3	TRBJ2-6	-	-	TGTGCCATCAGTGATCCTGGCAGATCCTCTGGGGCCAACGTCCTGACTTTC	CAISDPGRSSGANVLTF
TRBV5-4	TRBJ1-1	-	-	TGTGCCAGCAGGGATAGGGGGTTGAACACTGAAGCTTTCTTT	CASRDRGLNTEAFF
TRBV5-4	TRBJ1-1	-	-	TGTGCCAGCAGCTTGGGAGGACAGTCTGAAGCTTTCTTT	CASSLGGQSEAFF
TRBV2	TRBJ1-1	TRBD1	-	TGTGCCAGCAGTCCCCGAGGGGGCGAAATGAACACTGAAGCTTTCTTT	CASSPRGGEMNTEAFF
TRBV15	TRBJ1-1	-	-	TGTGCCACCAGCAGAGATCGATGGGGAGGGAGAGCTGAAGCTTTCTTT	CATSRDRWGGRAEAFF
TRBV7-9	TRBJ1-5	TRBD1	few	TGTGCCAGCAGCGGAGAGGACAGGTACAATCAGCCCCAGCATTTT	CASSGEDRYNQPQHF